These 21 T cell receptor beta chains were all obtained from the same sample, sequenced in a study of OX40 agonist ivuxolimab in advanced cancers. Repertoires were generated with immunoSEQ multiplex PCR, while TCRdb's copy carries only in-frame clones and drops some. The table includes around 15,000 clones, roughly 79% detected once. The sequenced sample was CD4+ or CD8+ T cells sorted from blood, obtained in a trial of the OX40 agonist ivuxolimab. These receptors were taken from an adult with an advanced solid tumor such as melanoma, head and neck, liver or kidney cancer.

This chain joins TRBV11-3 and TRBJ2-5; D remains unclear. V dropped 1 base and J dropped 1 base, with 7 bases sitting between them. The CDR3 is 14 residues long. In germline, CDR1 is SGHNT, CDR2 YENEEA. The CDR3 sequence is CASSLGRLQETQYF. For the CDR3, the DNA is TGTGCCAGCAGCTTAGGACGGCTCCAAGAGACCCAGTACTTC.

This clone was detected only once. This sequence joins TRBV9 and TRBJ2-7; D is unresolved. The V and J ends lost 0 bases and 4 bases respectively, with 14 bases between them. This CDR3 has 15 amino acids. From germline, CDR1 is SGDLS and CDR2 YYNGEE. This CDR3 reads CASSVDAQGLYEQYF. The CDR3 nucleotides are TGTGCCAGCAGCGTAGATGCCCAAGGCCTATACGAGCAGTACTTC.

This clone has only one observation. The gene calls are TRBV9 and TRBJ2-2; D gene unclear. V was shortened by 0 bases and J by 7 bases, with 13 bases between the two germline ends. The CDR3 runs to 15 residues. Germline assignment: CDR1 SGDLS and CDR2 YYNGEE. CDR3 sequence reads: CASSVVGSGGGELFF. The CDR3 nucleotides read TGTGCCAGCAGCGTAGTTGGGTCGGGCGGCGGGGAGCTGTTTTTT.

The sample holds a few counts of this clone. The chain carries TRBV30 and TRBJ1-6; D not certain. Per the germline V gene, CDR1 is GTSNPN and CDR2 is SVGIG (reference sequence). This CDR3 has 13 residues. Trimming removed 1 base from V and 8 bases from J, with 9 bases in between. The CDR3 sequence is CAWSDTEDSPLHF. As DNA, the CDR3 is TGTGCCTGGAGTGACACGGAAGATTCACCCCTCCACTTT.

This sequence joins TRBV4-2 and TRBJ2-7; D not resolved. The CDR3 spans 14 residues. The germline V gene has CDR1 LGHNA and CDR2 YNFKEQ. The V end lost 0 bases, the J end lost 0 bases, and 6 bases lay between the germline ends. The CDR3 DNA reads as TGTGCCAGCAGCCAAGAAGGCTTCTCCTACGAGCAGTACTTC. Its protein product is CASSQEGFSYEQYF.

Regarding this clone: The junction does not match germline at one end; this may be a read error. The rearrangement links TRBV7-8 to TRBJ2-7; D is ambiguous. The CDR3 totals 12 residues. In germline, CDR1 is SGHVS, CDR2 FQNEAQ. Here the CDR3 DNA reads TGTGCCAGCAGTTTAGGCCCCTTCGAGCAGTACTTC. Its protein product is CASSLGPFEQYF. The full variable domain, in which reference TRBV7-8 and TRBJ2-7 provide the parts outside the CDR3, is GAGVSQSPRYKVAKRGQDVALRCDPISGHVSLFWYQQALGQGPEFLTYFQNEAQLDKSGLPSDRFFAERPEGSVSTLKIQRTQQEDSAVYLCASSLGPFEQYFGPGTRLTVT.

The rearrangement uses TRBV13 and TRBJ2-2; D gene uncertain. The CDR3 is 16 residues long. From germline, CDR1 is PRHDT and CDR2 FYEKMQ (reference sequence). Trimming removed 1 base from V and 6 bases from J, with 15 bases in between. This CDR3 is CASSLALATVPGELFF. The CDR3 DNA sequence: TGTGCCAGCAGCTTAGCTCTCGCCACGGTGCCCGGGGAGCTGTTTTTT.

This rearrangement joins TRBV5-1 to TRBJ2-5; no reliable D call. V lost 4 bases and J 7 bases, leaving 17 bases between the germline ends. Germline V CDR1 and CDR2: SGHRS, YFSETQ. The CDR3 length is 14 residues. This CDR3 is CASSAAPPAGTQYF. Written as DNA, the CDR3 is TGCGCCAGCAGCGCCGCCCCTCCCGCAGGGACCCAGTACTTC.

Here the CDR3 reads CASSYEASTSQETQYF. The CDR3 DNA reads as TGTGCCAGCAGTTACGAGGCCAGCACTTCGCAAGAGACCCAGTACTTC. The genes are TRBV6-6 and TRBJ2-5; D ambiguous. The V and J ends lost 2 bases and 2 bases respectively, with 15 bases between them. The CDR3 consists of 16 residues. Germline V gives CDR1 MNHNY, CDR2 SVGAGI (reference sequence).

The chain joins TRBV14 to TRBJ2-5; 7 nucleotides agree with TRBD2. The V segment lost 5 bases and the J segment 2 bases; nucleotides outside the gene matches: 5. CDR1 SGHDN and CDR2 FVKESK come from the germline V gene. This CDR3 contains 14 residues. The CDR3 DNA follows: TGTGCCAGCAGCTGGAGCGGGGTTCAAGAGACCCAGTACTTC. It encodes CASSWSGVQETQYF.

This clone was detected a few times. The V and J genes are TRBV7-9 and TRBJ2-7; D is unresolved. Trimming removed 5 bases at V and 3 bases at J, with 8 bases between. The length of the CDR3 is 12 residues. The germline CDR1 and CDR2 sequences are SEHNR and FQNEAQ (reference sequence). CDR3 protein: CASSPDGYEQYF. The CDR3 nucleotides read TGTGCCAGCAGCCCGGACGGCTACGAGCAGTACTTC.

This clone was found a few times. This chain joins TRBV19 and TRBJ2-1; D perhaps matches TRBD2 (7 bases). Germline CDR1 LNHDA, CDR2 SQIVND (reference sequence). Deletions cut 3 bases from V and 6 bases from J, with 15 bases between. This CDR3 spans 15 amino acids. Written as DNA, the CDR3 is TGTGCCAGTAGTATGGGACTCGGGGGGCCCAATGAGCAGTTCTTC. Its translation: CASSMGLGGPNEQFF.

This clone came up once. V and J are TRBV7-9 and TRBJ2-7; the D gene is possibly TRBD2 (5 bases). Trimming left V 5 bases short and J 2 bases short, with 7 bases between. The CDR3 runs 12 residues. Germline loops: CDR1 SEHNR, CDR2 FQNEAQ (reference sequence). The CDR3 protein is CASSPGTYEQYF. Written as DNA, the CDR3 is TGTGCCAGCAGCCCCGGGACCTACGAGCAGTACTTC. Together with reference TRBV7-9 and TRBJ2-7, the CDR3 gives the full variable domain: DTGVSQNPRHKITKRGQNVTFRCDPISEHNRLYWYRQTLGQGPEFLTYFQNEAQLEKSRLLSDRFSAERPKGSFSTLEIQRTEQGDSAMYLCASSPGTYEQYFGPGTRLTVT.

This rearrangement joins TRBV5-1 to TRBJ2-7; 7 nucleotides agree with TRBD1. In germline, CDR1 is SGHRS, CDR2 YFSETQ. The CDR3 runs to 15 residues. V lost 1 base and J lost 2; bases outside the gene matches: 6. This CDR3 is CASSLSSDRTYEQYF. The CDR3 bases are TGCGCCAGCAGCTTGAGTTCGGACAGGACCTACGAGCAGTACTTC.

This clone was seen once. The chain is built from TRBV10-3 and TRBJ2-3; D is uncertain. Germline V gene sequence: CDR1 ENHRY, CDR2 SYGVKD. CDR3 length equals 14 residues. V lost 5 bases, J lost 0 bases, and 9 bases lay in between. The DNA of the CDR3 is TGTGCCATCAGTTCCCGCCCGAGCACAGATACGCAGTATTTT. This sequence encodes CAISSRPSTDTQYF.

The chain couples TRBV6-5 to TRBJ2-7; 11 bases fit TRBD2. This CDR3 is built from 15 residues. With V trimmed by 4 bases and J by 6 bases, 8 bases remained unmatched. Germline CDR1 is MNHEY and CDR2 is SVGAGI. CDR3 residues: CASSFLAGGPIEQYF. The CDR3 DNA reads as TGTGCCAGCAGTTTTCTAGCGGGGGGCCCCATCGAGCAGTACTTC.

This chain's CDR3 is CASSFQGVNTGELFF. The CDR3 DNA is TGTGCCAGCAGCTTCCAGGGGGTCAACACCGGGGAGCTGTTTTTT. This sequence joins TRBV5-4 and TRBJ2-2; 7 bases are a match to TRBD1. V lost 2 bases and J lost 2; bases outside the gene matches: 3. The germline V gene has CDR1 SGHNT and CDR2 YYREEE (reference sequence). The CDR3 has 15 amino acids.

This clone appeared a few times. This CDR3 reads CASSPSRDLSTDTQYF. The DNA of the CDR3 is TGTGCCAGCAGTCCGTCGAGGGATCTAAGCACAGATACGCAGTATTTT. The chain links TRBV6-6 to TRBJ2-3; perhaps TRBD2 as D (5 bases). V lost 5 bases, J lost 0 bases, and 15 bases lay in between. The CDR3 has 16 residues. Germline CDR1 and CDR2: MNHNY and SVGAGI (reference sequence).

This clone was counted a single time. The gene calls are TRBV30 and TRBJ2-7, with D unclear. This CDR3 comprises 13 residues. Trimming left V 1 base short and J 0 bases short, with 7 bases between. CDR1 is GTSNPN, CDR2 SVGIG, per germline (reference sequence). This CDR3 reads CAWSEQSSYEQYF. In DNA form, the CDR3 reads TGTGCCTGGAGTGAACAGAGCTCCTACGAGCAGTACTTC. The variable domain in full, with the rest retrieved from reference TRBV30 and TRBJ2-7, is SQTIHQWPATLVQPVGSPLSLECTVEGTSNPNLYWYRQAAGRGLQLLFYSVGIGQISSEVPQNLSASRPQDRQFILSSKKLLLSDSGFYLCAWSEQSSYEQYFGPGTRLTVT.

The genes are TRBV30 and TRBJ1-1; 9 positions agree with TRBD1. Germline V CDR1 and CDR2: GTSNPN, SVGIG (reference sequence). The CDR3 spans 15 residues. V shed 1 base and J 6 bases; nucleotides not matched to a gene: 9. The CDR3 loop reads CAWSEDWTGESEAFF. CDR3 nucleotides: TGTGCCTGGAGTGAGGACTGGACAGGGGAATCTGAAGCTTTCTTT.

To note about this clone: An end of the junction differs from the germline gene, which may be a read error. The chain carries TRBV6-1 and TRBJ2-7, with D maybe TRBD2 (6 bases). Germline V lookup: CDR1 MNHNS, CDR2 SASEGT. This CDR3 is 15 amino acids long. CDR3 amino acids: CAISESVGLTYEQYF. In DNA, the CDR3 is TGTGCCATCAGTGAGTCGGTGGGACTTACCTACGAGCAGTACTTC.